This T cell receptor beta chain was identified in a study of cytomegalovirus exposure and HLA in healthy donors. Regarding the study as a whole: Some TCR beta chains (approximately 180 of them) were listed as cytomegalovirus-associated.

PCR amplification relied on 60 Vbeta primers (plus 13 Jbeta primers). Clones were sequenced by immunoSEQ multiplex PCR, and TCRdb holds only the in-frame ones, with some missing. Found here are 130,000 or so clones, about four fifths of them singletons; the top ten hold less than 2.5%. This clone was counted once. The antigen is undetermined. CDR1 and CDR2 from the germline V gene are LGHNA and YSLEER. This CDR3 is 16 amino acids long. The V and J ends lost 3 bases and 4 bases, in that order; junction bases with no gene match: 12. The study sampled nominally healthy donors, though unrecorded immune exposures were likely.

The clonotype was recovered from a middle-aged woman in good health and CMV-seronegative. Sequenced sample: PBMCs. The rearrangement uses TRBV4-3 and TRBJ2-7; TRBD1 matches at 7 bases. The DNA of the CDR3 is TGCGCCAGCAGCCAGGCCAGGACAGGTGAGAGGTACGAGCAGTACTTC. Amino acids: CASSQARTGERYEQYF.